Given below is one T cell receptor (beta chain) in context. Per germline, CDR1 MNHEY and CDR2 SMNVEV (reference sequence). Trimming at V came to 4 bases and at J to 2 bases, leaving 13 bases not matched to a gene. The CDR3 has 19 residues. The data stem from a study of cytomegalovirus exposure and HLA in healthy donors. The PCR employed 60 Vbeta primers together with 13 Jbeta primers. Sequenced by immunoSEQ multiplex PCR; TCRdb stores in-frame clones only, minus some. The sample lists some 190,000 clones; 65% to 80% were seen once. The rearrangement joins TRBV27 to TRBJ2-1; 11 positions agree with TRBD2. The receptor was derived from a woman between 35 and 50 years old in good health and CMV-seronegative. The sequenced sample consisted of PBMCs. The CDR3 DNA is TGTGCCAGCAGTTCCGGGGGACTAGCGGCTTTTACTACCTACAATGAGCAGTTCTTC. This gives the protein CASSSGGLAAFTTYNEQFF.